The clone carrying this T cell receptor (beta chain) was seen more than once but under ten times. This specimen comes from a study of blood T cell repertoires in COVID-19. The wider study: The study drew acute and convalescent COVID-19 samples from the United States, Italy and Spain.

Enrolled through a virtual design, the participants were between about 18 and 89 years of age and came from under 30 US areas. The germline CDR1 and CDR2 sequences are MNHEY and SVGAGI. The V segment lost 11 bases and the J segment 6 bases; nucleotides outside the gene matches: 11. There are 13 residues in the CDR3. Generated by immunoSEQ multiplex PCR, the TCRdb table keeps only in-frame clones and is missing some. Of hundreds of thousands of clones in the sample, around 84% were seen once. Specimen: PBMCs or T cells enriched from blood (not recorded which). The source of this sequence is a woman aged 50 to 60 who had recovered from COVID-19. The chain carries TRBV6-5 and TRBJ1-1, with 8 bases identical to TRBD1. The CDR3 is CAGGSTGVAEAFF. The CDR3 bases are TGTGCCGGAGGATCGACAGGGGTGGCTGAAGCTTTCTTT.